The 2 T cell receptor beta chains listed next were all sequenced from one sample in a study of shared clonotypes between healthy human individuals (dated by TCRdb to the early 2020s). Libraries were built with the immunoSEQ multiplex PCR assay. TCRdb re-hosts the immuneACCESS table, in-frame sequences only. Its copies lack some clones; in the studies checked, an unresolved V gene accounts for under half of them, and the cause for the rest is not known. This sample holds some 680,000 clones; about 80% were observed only once. In total, the top ten clones hold around 2% of the sample. Sequencing was carried out using memory CD4+ T cells sorted from blood. The cell subset or site tag for this specimen amounts to: CD45RA-negative fraction. Receptors originate from a woman in her twenties or thirties in good health.

This chain uses TRBV4-1 with TRBJ1-5; TRBD1 might be the D (5 bases). The germline CDR1 and CDR2 sequences are MGHRA and YSYEKL. The CDR3 runs 16 residues. The germline V and J ends were trimmed by 5 bases and 2 bases, with 16 bases remaining between them. In nucleotides, the CDR3 is TGCGCCAGCAGCTCGACCCGGGGGTCTGGCAATCAGCCCCAGCATTTT. Its translation is CASSSTRGSGNQPQHF.

This clone was picked up one time. CDR3 sequence reads: CASSLVLAGGNEQYF. As DNA, the CDR3 is TGTGCCAGCAGCTTAGTACTAGCGGGAGGTAACGAGCAGTACTTC. The chain has TRBV7-2 and TRBJ2-7, with 12 positions matching TRBD2. The germline CDR1 and CDR2 sequences are SGHTA and FQGNSA. J lost 5 bases, V lost 1 base, and 3 bases had no gene match. This CDR3 is 15 amino acids long. The variable domain in full, with the rest retrieved from reference TRBV7-2 and TRBJ2-7, is GAGVSQSPSNKVTEKGKDVELRCDPISGHTALYWYRQSLGQGLEFLIYFQGNSAPDKSGLPSDRFSAERTGGSVSTLTIQRTQQEDSAVYLCASSLVLAGGNEQYFGPGTRLTVT.